The present TCR beta chain was sequenced within a study of blood T cells in healthy people across ages. Germline-derived CDR1 and CDR2 are SNHLY and FYNNEI. This CDR3 spans 14 amino acids. V was cut by 3 bases and J by 4 bases, with 12 bases left in between. Combining a sample-barcoded 5' primer with a J-beta primer mix, a second PCR ran for roughly 7 to 12 cycles. Every sample returned 3 million or more CDR3-containing paired-end reads. MiXCR, run by TCRdb on the 5' RACE reads, gives a single entry per CDR3 protein. The sample includes about a million distinct CDR3 sequences, roughly 47% of them seen just once. Study-level results: Relative to aged donors, long-lived donors carried more naive CD4+ cells and displayed higher diversity.

The authors isolated at least 7 million PBMCs per sample. Comments on this clonotype: Its antigen is currently unknown.

The clonotype comes from a woman between 55 and 75 years old in good health. The rearrangement uses TRBV2 and TRBJ1-2, with D possibly TRBD1 on 5 matching bases. Sequenced: blood. This chain's CDR3 is CASSEAGTGYGYTF. The CDR3, as DNA: TGTGCCAGCAGTGAGGCGGGGACCGGCTATGGCTACACCTTC.